The T cell receptor (beta chain) described here comes from a study of T cell repertoires in cytomegalovirus infection. Study background: The authors relied on CMV epitopes, both recently identified HLA-C-restricted and well-studied HLA-B-restricted. Public TCR beta signature analysis indicated the presence of both CMV infection and matching HLA type. The study's findings and limits: CMV-specific TCR beta clonotypes restricted by HLA-C dominated the ex vivo response. Summed public TCR beta family frequency identified CMV carriers bearing the relevant HLA.

Each CDR3 protein is one row after TCRdb ran MiXCR on the reads. The repertoire consists of approximately 910,000 distinct CDR3 sequences, with around 31% occurring once and the leading ten covering around 15%. About this clonotype: The antigen remains unidentified. The junction departs from germline at one end; a sequencing error may be responsible.

The CDR3 has 14 amino acids. The input for sequencing was cultured CD8+ T cells from PBMCs, taken from culture after CMV antigen stimulation. This clonotype was sampled from a human donor in good health (CMV status not recorded). Some clones in this sample may be carry-over from other donors' samples. The chain carries TRBV12-3 or TRBV12-4 and TRBJ1-2, with D unresolved. This chain's CDR3 is CPSEGRHYSYGYTF. CDR3 DNA sequence: TGCCCCTCCGAGGGCAGACATTACTCCTATGGCTACACCTTC.